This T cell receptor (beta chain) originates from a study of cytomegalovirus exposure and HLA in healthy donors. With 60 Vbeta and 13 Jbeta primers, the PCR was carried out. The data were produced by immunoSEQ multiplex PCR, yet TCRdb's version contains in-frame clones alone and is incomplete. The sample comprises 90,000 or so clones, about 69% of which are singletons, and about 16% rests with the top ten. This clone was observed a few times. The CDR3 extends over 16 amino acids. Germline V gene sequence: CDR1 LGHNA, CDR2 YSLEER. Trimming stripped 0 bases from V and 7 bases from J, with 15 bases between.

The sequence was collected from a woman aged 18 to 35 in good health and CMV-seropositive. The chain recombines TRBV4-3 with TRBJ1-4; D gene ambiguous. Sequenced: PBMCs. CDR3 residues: CASSQDPSGRGEKLFF. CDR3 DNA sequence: TGCGCCAGCAGCCAAGATCCCTCTGGACGGGGTGAAAAACTGTTTTTT.